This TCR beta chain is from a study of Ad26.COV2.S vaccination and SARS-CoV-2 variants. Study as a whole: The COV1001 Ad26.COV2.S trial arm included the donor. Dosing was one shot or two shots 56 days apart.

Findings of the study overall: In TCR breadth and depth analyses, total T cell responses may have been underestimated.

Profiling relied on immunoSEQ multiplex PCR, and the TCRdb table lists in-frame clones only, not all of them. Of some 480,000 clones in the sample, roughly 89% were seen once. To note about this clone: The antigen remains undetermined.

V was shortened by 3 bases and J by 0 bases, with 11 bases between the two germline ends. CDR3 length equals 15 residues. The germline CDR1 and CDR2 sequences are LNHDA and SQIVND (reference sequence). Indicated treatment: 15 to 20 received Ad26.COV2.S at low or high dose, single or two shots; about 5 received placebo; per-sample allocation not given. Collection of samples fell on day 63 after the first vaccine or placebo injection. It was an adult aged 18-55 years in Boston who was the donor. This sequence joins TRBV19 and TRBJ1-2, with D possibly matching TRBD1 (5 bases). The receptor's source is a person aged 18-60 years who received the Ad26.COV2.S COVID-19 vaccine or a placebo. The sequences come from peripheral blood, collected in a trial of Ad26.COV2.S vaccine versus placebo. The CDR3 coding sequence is TGTGCCAGTAGTATGGTGGGGCCATCTAACTATGGCTACACCTTC. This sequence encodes CASSMVGPSNYGYTF.